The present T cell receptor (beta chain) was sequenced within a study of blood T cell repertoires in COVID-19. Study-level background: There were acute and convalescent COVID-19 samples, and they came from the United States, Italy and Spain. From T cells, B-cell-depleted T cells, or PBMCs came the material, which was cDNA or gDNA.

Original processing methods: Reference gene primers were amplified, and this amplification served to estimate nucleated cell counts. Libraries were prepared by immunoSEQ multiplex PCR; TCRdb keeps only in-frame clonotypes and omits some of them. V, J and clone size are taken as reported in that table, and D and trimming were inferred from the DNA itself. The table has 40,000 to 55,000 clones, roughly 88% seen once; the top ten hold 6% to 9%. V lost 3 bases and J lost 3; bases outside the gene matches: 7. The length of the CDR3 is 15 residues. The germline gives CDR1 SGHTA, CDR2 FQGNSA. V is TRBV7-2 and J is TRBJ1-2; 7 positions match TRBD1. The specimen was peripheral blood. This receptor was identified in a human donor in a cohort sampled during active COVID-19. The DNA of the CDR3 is TGTGCCAGCAGCTTTGACAGGGCGAGATACTATGGCTACACCTTC. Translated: CASSFDRARYYGYTF.